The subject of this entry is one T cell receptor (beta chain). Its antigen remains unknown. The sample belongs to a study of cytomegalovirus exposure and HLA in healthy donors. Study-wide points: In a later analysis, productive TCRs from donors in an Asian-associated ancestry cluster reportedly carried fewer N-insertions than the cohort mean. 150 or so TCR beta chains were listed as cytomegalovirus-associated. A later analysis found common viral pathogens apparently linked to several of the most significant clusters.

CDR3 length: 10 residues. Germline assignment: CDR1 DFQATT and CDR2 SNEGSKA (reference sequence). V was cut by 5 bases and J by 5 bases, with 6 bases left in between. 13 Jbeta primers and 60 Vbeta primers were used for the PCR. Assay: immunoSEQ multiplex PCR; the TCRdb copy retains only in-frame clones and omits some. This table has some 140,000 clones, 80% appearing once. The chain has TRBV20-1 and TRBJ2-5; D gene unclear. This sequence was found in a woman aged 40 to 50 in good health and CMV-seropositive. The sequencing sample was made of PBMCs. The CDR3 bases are TGCAGTGCTCTCTCGGAGACCCAGTACTTC. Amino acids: CSALSETQYF.